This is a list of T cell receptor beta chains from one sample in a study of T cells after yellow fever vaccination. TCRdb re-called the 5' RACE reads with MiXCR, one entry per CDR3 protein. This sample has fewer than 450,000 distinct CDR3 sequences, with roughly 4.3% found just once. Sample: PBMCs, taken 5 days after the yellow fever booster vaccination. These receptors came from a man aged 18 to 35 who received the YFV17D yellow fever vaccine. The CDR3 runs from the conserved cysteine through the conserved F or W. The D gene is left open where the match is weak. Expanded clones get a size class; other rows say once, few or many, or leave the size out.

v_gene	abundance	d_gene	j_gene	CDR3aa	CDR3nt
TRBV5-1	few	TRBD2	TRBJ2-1	CASSFSPSGSYNEQFF	TGCGCCAGCAGCTTTTCTCCTAGCGGGTCCTACAATGAGCAGTTCTTC
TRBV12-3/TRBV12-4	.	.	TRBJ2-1	CASVRGAHNEQFF	TGTGCCAGCGTCCGGGGGGCGCACAATGAGCAGTTCTTC
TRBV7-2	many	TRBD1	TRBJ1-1	CASSPDRANTEAFF	TGTGCCAGCAGCCCAGACAGGGCTAACACTGAAGCTTTCTTT
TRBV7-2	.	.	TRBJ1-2	CASSLAYGTSPYGYTF	TGTGCCAGCAGCTTAGCATACGGGACAAGTCCCTATGGCTACACCTTC
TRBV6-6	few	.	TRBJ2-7	CASIGVGSGSYEEYF	.
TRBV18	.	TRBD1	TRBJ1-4	CASSPRWTGDEKLFF	TGTGCCAGCTCACCACGGTGGACAGGGGATGAAAAACTGTTTTTT
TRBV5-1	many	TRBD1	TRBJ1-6	CASSLEQGSAYNSPLHF	TGCGCCAGCAGCCTGGAACAGGGGAGCGCCTATAATTCACCCCTCCACTTT
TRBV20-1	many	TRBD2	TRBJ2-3	CSAKAQRGREDTQYF	TGCAGTGCTAAAGCACAGCGGGGTAGGGAAGATACGCAGTATTTT
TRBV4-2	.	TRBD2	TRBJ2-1	CASSQAGLAGGEQFF	TGTGCCAGCAGCCAGGCGGGACTAGCGGGGGGTGAGCAGTTCTTC
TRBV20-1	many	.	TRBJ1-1	CSARDRRRGNTEAFF	TGCAGTGCTAGAGACAGACGCCGGGGGAACACTGAAGCTTTCTTT
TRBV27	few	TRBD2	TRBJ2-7	CASAFGGAREQYF	TGTGCCAGCGCTTTCGGGGGGGCGCGGGAGCAGTACTTC
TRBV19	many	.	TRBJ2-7	CASSIAGGSYEQYF	TGTGCCAGTAGTATTGCCGGCGGTTCCTACGAGCAGTACTTC
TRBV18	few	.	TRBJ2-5	CASSPRSASGTGETQYF	TGTGCCAGCTCACCAAGGTCTGCCAGCGGTACAGGGGAGACCCAGTACTTC
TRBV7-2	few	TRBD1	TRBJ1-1	CASSSGTGMNTEAFF	TGTGCCAGCAGCTCGGGGACAGGGATGAACACTGAAGCTTTCTTT
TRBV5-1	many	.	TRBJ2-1	CASSSSAGTYNEQFF	TGCGCCAGCAGCTCGTCGGCAGGGACCTACAATGAGCAGTTCTTC
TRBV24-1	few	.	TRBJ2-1	CATGGFRSSYNEQFF	TGTGCCACCGGGGGGTTTAGGAGCTCCTACAATGAGCAGTTCTTC
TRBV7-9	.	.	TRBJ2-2	CASSDRHRVDTGELFF	TGTGCCAGCAGCGACCGACACCGGGTAGACACCGGGGAGCTGTTTTTT
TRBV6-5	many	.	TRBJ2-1	CASTSTGGSEQFF	TGTGCCAGCACCTCAACGGGGGGCAGTGAGCAGTTCTTC
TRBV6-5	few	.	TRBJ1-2	CASSYMGLGGYTF	TGTGCCAGCAGTTACATGGGGTTAGGGGGCTACACCTTC
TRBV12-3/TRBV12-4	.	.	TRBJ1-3	CATGTGAPGNTIYF	TGTGCCACCGGAACCGGGGCGCCAGGAAACACCATATATTTT
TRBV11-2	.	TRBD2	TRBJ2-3	CASSLGLAGGITQYF	TGTGCCAGCAGCTTAGGACTAGCGGGGGGTATTACGCAGTATTTT
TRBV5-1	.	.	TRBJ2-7	CASSLIRAEGFYEQYF	TGCGCCAGCAGCTTGATCCGCGCTGAAGGGTTCTACGAGCAGTACTTC
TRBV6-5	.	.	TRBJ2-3	CASSYTRSGARGSTDTQYF	TGTGCCAGCAGTTACACCCGCTCGGGGGCGCGGGGGAGCACAGATACGCAGTATTTT
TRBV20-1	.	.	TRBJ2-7	CSASRTGTYEQYF	TGCAGTGCTTCCCGGACGGGAACCTACGAGCAGTACTTC
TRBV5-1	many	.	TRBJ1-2	CASSLTTGLSSDGYTF	TGCGCCAGCAGCCTGACGACGGGACTCTCATCGGACGGCTACACCTTC
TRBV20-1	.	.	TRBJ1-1	CSAFHLPGGTEAFF	TGCAGTGCTTTCCACCTCCCTGGGGGCACTGAAGCTTTCTTT
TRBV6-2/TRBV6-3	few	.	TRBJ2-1	CASEGLRGNEQFF	TGTGCCAGCGAGGGTTTAAGGGGCAATGAGCAGTTCTTC
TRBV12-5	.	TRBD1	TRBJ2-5	CASGSVRGQRETQYF	TGTGCTAGTGGTTCGGTAAGGGGGCAACGAGAGACCCAGTACTTC
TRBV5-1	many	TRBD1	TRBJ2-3	CASSSEGASTDTQYF	TGCGCCAGCAGCTCCGAGGGGGCTAGCACAGATACGCAGTATTTT
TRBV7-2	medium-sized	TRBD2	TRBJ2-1	CASSFGLAGGNEQFF	TGTGCCAGCAGTTTCGGACTAGCGGGTGGGAATGAGCAGTTCTTC
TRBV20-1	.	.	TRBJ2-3	CSALGYDPLSTDTQYF	TGCAGTGCTCTAGGTTACGATCCCTTAAGCACAGATACGCAGTATTTT
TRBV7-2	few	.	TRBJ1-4	CASSSGGLHEKLFF	TGTGCCAGCAGCTCTGGGGGTCTCCACGAAAAACTGTTTTTT
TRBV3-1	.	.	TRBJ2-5	CASSTMGQGETQYF	TGTGCCAGCAGCACTATGGGGCAGGGAGAGACCCAGTACTTC
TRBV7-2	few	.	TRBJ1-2	CASSLLGGWRGYTF	TGTGCCAGCAGCTTACTAGGGGGTTGGCGTGGCTACACCTTC
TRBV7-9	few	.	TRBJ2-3	CASRFTQGAGDTQYF	TGTGCCAGCAGGTTCACACAGGGAGCGGGAGATACGCAGTATTTT
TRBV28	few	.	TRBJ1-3	CASTLKTSGNTIYF	TGTGCCAGCACCTTAAAGACCTCTGGAAACACCATATATTTT
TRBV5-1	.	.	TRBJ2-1	CASSLAGTNEQFF	TGCGCCAGCAGCTTGGCGGGTACTAATGAGCAGTTCTTC
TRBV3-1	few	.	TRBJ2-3	CASSQAGLTTDTQYF	TGTGCCAGCAGCCAAGCCGGCCTTACTACAGATACGCAGTATTTT
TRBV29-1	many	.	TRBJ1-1	CSVESTPYTEAFF	TGCAGCGTTGAATCGACGCCTTACACTGAAGCTTTCTTT
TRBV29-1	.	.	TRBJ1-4	CSVSPGRGNEKLFF	TGCAGCGTAAGCCCGGGGCGCGGTAATGAAAAACTGTTTTTT
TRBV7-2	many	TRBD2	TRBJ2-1	CASSPPGLAGNEQFF	TGTGCCAGCAGCCCTCCCGGACTAGCTGGCAATGAGCAGTTCTTC
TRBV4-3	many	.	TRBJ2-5	CASSQDRQETQYF	TGCGCCAGCAGCCAAGATCGCCAAGAGACCCAGTACTTC
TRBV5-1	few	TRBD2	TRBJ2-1	CASSFPGGGMNEQFF	TGCGCCAGCAGCTTCCCCGGGGGGGGTATGAATGAGCAGTTCTTC
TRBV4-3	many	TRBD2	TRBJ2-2	CASSQDLPAGGWTGELFF	TGCGCCAGCAGCCAAGACCTCCCAGCGGGGGGGTGGACCGGGGAGCTGTTTTTT
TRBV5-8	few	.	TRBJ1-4	CASRRGGSTNEKLFF	TGTGCCAGCAGAAGGGGGGGATCGACTAATGAAAAACTGTTTTTT
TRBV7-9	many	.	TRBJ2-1	CATRGPSYNEQFF	TGTGCCACCCGGGGGCCCTCCTACAATGAGCAGTTCTTC
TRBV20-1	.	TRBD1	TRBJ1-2	CSASAGTGIQGYTF	TGCAGTGCTAGTGCCGGGACAGGGATCCAGGGCTACACCTTC
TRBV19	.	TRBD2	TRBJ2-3	CASEGLAGGRTQYF	TGTGCCAGCGAGGGGCTAGCGGGGGGTAGGACGCAGTATTTT
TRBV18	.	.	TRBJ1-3	CASSPGKVLTGNTIYF	TGTGCCAGCTCACCAGGGAAGGTGTTAACTGGAAACACCATATATTTT
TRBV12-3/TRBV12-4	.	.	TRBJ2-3	CASSWGYSGRSGSTQYF	TGTGCCAGCAGTTGGGGATATTCGGGTAGGTCCGGCAGTACGCAGTATTTT